One and the same sample provided the 29 T cell receptor beta chains below, sequenced in a study of blood T cell repertoires in COVID-19. Clones were sequenced by immunoSEQ multiplex PCR, and TCRdb holds only the in-frame ones, with some missing. The sample gives about 200,000 clones, about 86% of which show up once; 7.5% is in the top ten. Specimen: PBMCs or T cells enriched from blood (not recorded which). These receptors came from a man aged 40-55 years who had recovered from COVID-19.

The V call is TRBV6-1, the J call TRBJ2-3; 9 positions agree with TRBD2. Germline lookup yields CDR1 MNHNS and CDR2 SASEGT. This CDR3 spans 16 amino acids. J was trimmed by 0 bases and V by 1 base; bases with no gene match: 2. The CDR3 nucleotides are TGTGCCAGCAGTGAAGTTAGCGGGGGTAGCACAGATACGCAGTATTTT. It codes for CASSEVSGGSTDTQYF.

The chain is built from TRBV30 and TRBJ2-5; D possibly corresponds to TRBD1 (5 bases). The V gene's germline CDR1 is GTSNPN and CDR2 SVGIG (reference sequence). Trimming took off 0 bases at V and 12 bases at J, with 14 bases between the two ends. The CDR3 is made up of 12 amino acids. CDR3 amino acids: CAWSVGGRAEYF. In nucleotides, the CDR3 is TGTGCCTGGAGTGTTGGCGGCAGGGCCGAGTACTTC.

This clone was observed once. The chain is built from TRBV28 and TRBJ1-2, with unresolved D. Trimming removed 7 bases from V and 2 bases from J, with 8 bases in between. CDR1 is MDHEN and CDR2 is SYDVKM in the germline V gene. The length of the CDR3 is 12 residues. This chain's CDR3 is CASTSGNYGYTF. The CDR3 region has the DNA TGTGCCAGCACCTCAGGAAACTATGGCTACACCTTC.

The CDR3, as DNA: TGTGCCAGCAGTCTAGGGGGGGTAGGCGAGCAGTTCTTC. Its protein product is CASSLGGVGEQFF. The chain is built from TRBV6-5 and TRBJ2-1; tentative D call: TRBD2 (7 bases). The V gene lost 5 bases and the J gene lost 10 bases, with 15 bases spanning the gap. Germline lookup yields CDR1 MNHEY and CDR2 SVGAGI. The CDR3 covers 13 residues.

The rearrangement joins TRBV30 to TRBJ1-5; 7 bases are a match to TRBD1. The ends lost 0 bases at V and 7 bases at J; junction bases unmatched: 3. The CDR3 length is 13 residues. CDR1 is GTSNPN and CDR2 is SVGIG in the germline V gene (reference sequence). In nucleotides, the CDR3 is TGTGCCTGGAGTGTTGAGGGGGCCCAGCCCCAGCATTTT. The encoded protein is CAWSVEGAQPQHF.

The V call is TRBV4-1, the J call TRBJ1-2, with 7 nucleotides matching TRBD1. This CDR3 has 17 residues. The V gene end was trimmed by 1 base and the J gene end by 2 bases; junction bases not matched to a gene: 10. The germline V gene has CDR1 MGHRA and CDR2 YSYEKL. The CDR3 bases are TGCGCCAGCAGCCAAGTTTTGGACAGGAGCCTAAACTATGGCTACACCTTC. Translating it yields CASSQVLDRSLNYGYTF.

The sample holds a few counts of this clone. This chain links TRBV7-9 with TRBJ2-7; 7 positions match TRBD2. Germline assignment: CDR1 SEHNR and CDR2 FQNEAQ (reference sequence). Trimming cost V 2 bases and J 0 bases; bases outside gene matches: 4. The CDR3 covers 15 residues. CDR3 residues: CASSLRSGASYEQYF. CDR3 DNA: TGTGCCAGCAGCTTAAGGAGCGGGGCCTCCTACGAGCAGTACTTC.

This clone was observed a single time. CDR3 nucleotides: TGTGCCAGCAGCACAAGGACAGGGGACGGGGAGCTGTTTTTT. Its translation is CASSTRTGDGELFF. This chain connects TRBV7-9 to TRBJ2-2; TRBD1 agrees at 9 bases. J was trimmed by 7 bases and V by 5 bases; bases with no gene match: 5. CDR3 length: 14 residues. The germline CDR1 and CDR2 sequences are SEHNR and FQNEAQ (reference sequence).

The chain employs TRBV14 and TRBJ2-1; 9 nucleotides align to TRBD2. Unmatched junction bases numbered 1, after V lost 2 bases and J lost 2 bases. This CDR3 has 15 residues. Germline CDR1 is SGHDN and CDR2 is FVKESK. This chain's CDR3 is CASSQLAGPYNEQFF. In nucleotides, the CDR3 is TGTGCCAGCAGCCAACTAGCGGGGCCCTACAATGAGCAGTTCTTC.

The rearrangement links TRBV5-6 to TRBJ1-1, with TRBD1 as a possible D gene (5 bases). The CDR3 sequence is 12 residues long. Germline lookup yields CDR1 SGHDT and CDR2 YYEEEE. Between the trimmed V and J ends, which lost 5 bases and 11 bases, there was a span of 16 bases. The CDR3 coding sequence is TGTGCCAGCAGTAGGCAGGGAATTATGGCTTTCTTT. It encodes CASSRQGIMAFF.

The V gene is TRBV6-5, the J gene TRBJ2-5; a weak D match, TRBD2 (5 bases). Deletions cut 7 bases from V and 3 bases from J, with 12 bases between. The CDR3 loop spans 13 amino acids. Germline assignment: CDR1 MNHEY and CDR2 SVGAGI. The DNA for the CDR3 is TGTGCCAGCATGAGGGCCCTTAAAGAGACCCAGTACTTC. It is translated as CASMRALKETQYF.

The V gene is TRBV5-1, the J gene TRBJ1-3; 8 positions agree with TRBD1. The germline V gene encodes CDR1 SGHRS and CDR2 YFSETQ. The trim removed 3 bases at V and 6 bases at J, leaving 8 bases unmatched. There are 15 residues in the CDR3. CDR3: CASSSGQGWENTIYF. The DNA for the CDR3 is TGCGCCAGCAGCTCCGGACAGGGTTGGGAAAACACCATATATTTT. The full variable domain, rest sourced from reference TRBV5-1 and TRBJ1-3, is KAGVTQTPRYLIKTRGQQVTLSCSPISGHRSVSWYQQTPGQGLQFLFEYFSETQRNKGNFPGRFSGRQFSNSRSEMNVSTLELGDSALYLCASSSGQGWENTIYFGEGSWLTVV.

The DNA of the CDR3 is TGTGCCAGCAGTTACTATTACCTCTCCGGGACTAGAACCTACGAGCAGTACTTC. Translating gives CASSYYYLSGTRTYEQYF. The chain joins TRBV28 to TRBJ2-7, with 8 nucleotides matching TRBD2. The V gene's germline CDR1 is MDHEN and CDR2 SYDVKM. The CDR3 totals 18 residues. The junction had 16 bases not matched to a gene; V was cut back by 4 bases and J by 2 bases.

This rearrangement joins TRBV18 to TRBJ2-3, with TRBD1 matching 7 bases. The CDR3 is 14 residues long. Trimming at V came to 5 bases and at J to 2 bases, leaving 4 bases not matched to a gene. Germline V gene lookup returns CDR1 KGHSH and CDR2 LQKENI. CDR3 loop: CASSSQGFTDTQYF. The CDR3, as DNA: TGTGCCAGCTCATCACAGGGGTTCACAGATACGCAGTATTTT.

J is TRBJ1-1 and V is TRBV5-4, with D tentatively TRBD1 (6 bases). CDR3 length: 15 residues. V gave up 7 bases and J gave up 0 bases, with 16 bases separating them. Germline-derived CDR1 and CDR2 are SGHNT and YYREEE (reference sequence). CDR3 bases: TGTGCCAGCGCGCCGGGGGGGGACATGAACACTGAAGCTTTCTTT. Translated: CASAPGGDMNTEAFF. Full variable domain (rest looked up from reference TRBV5-4 and TRBJ1-1): ETGVTQSPTHLIKTRGQQVTLRCSSQSGHNTVSWYQQALGQGPQFIFQYYREEENGRGNFPPRFSGLQFPNYSSELNVNALELDDSALYLCASAPGGDMNTEAFFGQGTRLTVV.

The chain is built from TRBV11-2 and TRBJ1-2; D is perhaps TRBD1 (6 bases). Per the germline V gene, CDR1 is SGHAT and CDR2 is FQNNGV. The CDR3 runs 15 residues. The germline V and J ends were trimmed by 1 base and 4 bases, with 13 bases remaining between them. The CDR3: CASSLAQGTAYGYTF. CDR3 DNA: TGTGCCAGCAGCTTAGCTCAGGGGACGGCCTATGGCTACACCTTC.

V and J are TRBV18 and TRBJ2-2; D call uncertain. Deletions cut 1 base from V and 4 bases from J, with 10 bases between. This CDR3 is built from 15 residues. The germline V gene has CDR1 KGHSH and CDR2 LQKENI. CDR3 loop: CASSPLRTGTGELFF. The CDR3 nucleotides are TGTGCCAGCTCACCACTCCGTACGGGCACCGGGGAGCTGTTTTTT.

The rearrangement links TRBV7-8 to TRBJ1-3; D is unresolved. CDR1 and CDR2 from the germline V gene are SGHVS and FQNEAQ. Trimming cost V 8 bases and J 4 bases, with 15 bases left between them. The CDR3 covers 14 residues. The CDR3 reads CASVPEILGNTIYF. The CDR3 DNA follows: TGTGCCAGCGTGCCGGAGATCCTGGGAAACACCATATATTTT.

This chain links TRBV11-2 with TRBJ2-7; TRBD1 agrees at 9 bases. V was pared by 1 base and J by 3 bases, with 1 base of the junction left unmatched. The CDR3 extends over 14 amino acids. Germline CDR1 is SGHAT and CDR2 is FQNNGV. The CDR3 loop is CASSLGDRVYEQYF. Here the CDR3 DNA reads TGTGCCAGCAGCTTAGGGGACAGGGTCTACGAGCAGTACTTC.

This chain links TRBV11-3 with TRBJ2-4; the match to TRBD2 covers 8 bases. CDR1 and CDR2 from the germline V gene are SGHNT and YENEEA. Trimming at V came to 1 base and at J to 11 bases, leaving 4 bases not matched to a gene. The CDR3 consists of 13 residues. The CDR3: CASSLAGGYVQYF. CDR3 bases: TGTGCCAGCAGCTTAGCGGGGGGGTACGTTCAGTACTTC. The variable domain in full, with the rest retrieved from reference TRBV11-3 and TRBJ2-4, is EAGVVQSPRYKIIEKKQPVAFWCNPISGHNTLYWYLQNLGQGPELLIRYENEEAVDDSQLPKDRFSAERLKGVDSTLKIQPAELGDSAVYLCASSLAGGYVQYFGAGTRLSVL.

The rearrangement joins TRBV5-1 to TRBJ2-7; D is possibly TRBD1 (6 bases). Trimming shortened V by 3 bases and J by 5 bases, and 15 bases separated the two germline ends. Per germline, CDR1 SGHRS and CDR2 YFSETQ. This CDR3 is built from 14 residues. The CDR3 is CASSWSDRDNEQYF. In DNA form, the CDR3 reads TGCGCCAGCAGCTGGTCGGACAGAGACAACGAGCAGTACTTC.

A note on this clone: This same CDR3 is encoded by further DNA sequences in the sample. The rearrangement uses TRBV5-5 and TRBJ2-7; tentatively, D is TRBD2 (5 bases). This CDR3 has 12 amino acids. CDR1 SGHKS and CDR2 YYEKEE come from the germline V gene (reference sequence). The V end lost 2 bases, the J end lost 3 bases, and 6 bases lay between the germline ends. The CDR3 coding sequence is TGTGCCAGCAGCTTAGAGGGCTACGAGCAGTACTTC. Its translation is CASSLEGYEQYF.

This clone was detected a few times. The chain is built from TRBV5-1 and TRBJ2-1, with a weak D call TRBD2 (5 bases). Trimming removed 1 base from V and 5 bases from J, with 13 bases in between. CDR1 SGHRS and CDR2 YFSETQ come from the germline V gene. This CDR3 has 15 amino acids. As DNA, the CDR3 is TGCGCCAGCAGCTTGAGCGGTGGAGTAGACAATGAGCAGTTCTTC. Its translation is CASSLSGGVDNEQFF.

The rearrangement links TRBV7-9 to TRBJ1-2, with 8 bases matching TRBD1. Germline loops: CDR1 SEHNR, CDR2 FQNEAQ (reference sequence). This CDR3 is built from 13 residues. Losses at the gene ends were 5 bases for V and 10 bases for J; bases not matched to a gene: 9. The CDR3 loop is CASSPGQGRSYTF. DNA for the CDR3: TGTGCCAGCAGCCCCGGACAGGGCCGATCCTACACCTTC.

The chain uses TRBV19 and TRBJ1-4, with D maybe TRBD1 (6 bases). The CDR3 contains 15 residues. V lost 6 bases and J lost 3, with 14 bases in between. CDR1 is LNHDA, CDR2 SQIVND, per germline (reference sequence). The CDR3 sequence is CASSLQGQANEKLFF. The CDR3 DNA reads TGTGCCAGTAGCCTCCAGGGGCAGGCTAATGAAAAACTGTTTTTT.

The chain recombines TRBV2 with TRBJ2-7, with 14 bases identical to TRBD2. Germline trimming cut 8 bases from V and 5 bases from J; bases unmatched to any gene: 11. Germline assignment: CDR1 SNHLY and CDR2 FYNNEI. The length of the CDR3 is 16 residues. The CDR3 DNA is TGTGCCAGCCCGGGACTAGCGGGGGTACCTTTCAACGAGCAGTACTTC. Translating it yields CASPGLAGVPFNEQYF.

The chain links TRBV29-1 to TRBJ1-2, with TRBD1 as a possible D gene (6 bases). This CDR3 is 13 amino acids long. Germline V gene data show CDR1 as SQVTM and CDR2 as ANQGSEA. V lost 2 bases, J lost 8 bases, and 15 bases lay in between. The DNA of the CDR3 is TGCAGCGTTGAAACGGGACACCTTGGCGGCTACACCTTC. Residues: CSVETGHLGGYTF.

The chain is built from TRBV6-5 and TRBJ1-4; no reliable D call. The germline gives CDR1 MNHEY, CDR2 SVGAGI. Trimming shortened V by 6 bases and J by 4 bases, and 3 bases separated the two germline ends. The CDR3 is 11 amino acids. The CDR3 loop reads CASRRNEKLFF. CDR3 DNA sequence: TGTGCCAGCAGGCGTAATGAAAAACTGTTTTTT.

As for this clone: Other DNA sequences in the sample encode the same CDR3. The chain couples TRBV5-1 to TRBJ1-2, with TRBD1 identical over 8 bases. The CDR3 runs 15 residues. The trim removed 2 bases at V and 4 bases at J, leaving 7 bases unmatched. Germline-derived CDR1 and CDR2 are SGHRS and YFSETQ. The CDR3, as DNA: TGCGCCAGCAGCTTATCAGGGGGCGCGGGCTATGGCTACACCTTC. Translating gives CASSLSGGAGYGYTF.